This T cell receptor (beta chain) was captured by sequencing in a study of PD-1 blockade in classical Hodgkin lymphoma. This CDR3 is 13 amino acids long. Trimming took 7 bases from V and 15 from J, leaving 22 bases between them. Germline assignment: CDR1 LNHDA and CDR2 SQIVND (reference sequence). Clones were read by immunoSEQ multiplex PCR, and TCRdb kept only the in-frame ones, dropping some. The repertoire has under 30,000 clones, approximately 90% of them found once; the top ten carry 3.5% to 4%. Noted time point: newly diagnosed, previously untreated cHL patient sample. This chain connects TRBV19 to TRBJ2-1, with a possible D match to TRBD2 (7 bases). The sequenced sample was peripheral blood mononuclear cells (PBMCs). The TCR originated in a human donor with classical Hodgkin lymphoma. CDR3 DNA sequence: TGTGCCAGTACCTCGACAGGAGCGGGGTTTTGGTTCTTC. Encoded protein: CASTSTGAGFWFF.